Included here is one T cell receptor (beta chain) sequence, with context. This record belongs to a study of blood T cell repertoires in COVID-19. Overall study: Spain, Italy and the United States supplied samples that represented acute and convalescent COVID-19. In each case, the material was cDNA or gDNA derived from T cells, B-cell-depleted T cells, or PBMCs.

Under the authors' procedure: Reference gene primer amplification yielded estimated nucleated cell counts. Some clones are missing from TCRdb's copy, which holds only in-frame ones; the method was immunoSEQ multiplex PCR. V, J and clone size are taken as reported in that table, and D and trimming were inferred from the DNA itself. Among roughly 140,000 clones listed, 84% were seen once. The CDR3 contains 15 residues. The V gene's germline CDR1 is SGHTA and CDR2 FQGNSA. V was cut by 0 bases and J by 2 bases, with 10 bases left in between. The J gene is TRBJ1-1, the V gene TRBV7-2, with D unresolved. The material sequenced was peripheral blood. The receptor's source is a woman aged 45-65 years in a cohort sampled during active or convalescent COVID-19. The CDR3 coding sequence is TGTGCCAGCAGCTTAGCGCGGCTTCTTAACACTGAAGCTTTCTTT. It is translated as CASSLARLLNTEAFF.